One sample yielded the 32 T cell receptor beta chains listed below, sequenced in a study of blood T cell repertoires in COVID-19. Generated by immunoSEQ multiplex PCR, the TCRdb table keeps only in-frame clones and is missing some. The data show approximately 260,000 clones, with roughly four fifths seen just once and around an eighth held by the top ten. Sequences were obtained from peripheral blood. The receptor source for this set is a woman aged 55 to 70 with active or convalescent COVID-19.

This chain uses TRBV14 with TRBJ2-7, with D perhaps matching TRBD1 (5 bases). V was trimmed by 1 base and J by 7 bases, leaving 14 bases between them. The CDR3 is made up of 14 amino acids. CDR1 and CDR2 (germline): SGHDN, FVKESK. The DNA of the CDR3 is TGTGCCAGCAGCCAAGGTTGGGGCCTGGGGGAGCAGTACTTC. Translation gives CASSQGWGLGEQYF.

This chain's CDR3 is CASSPPEGQNTGELFF. CDR3 coding DNA: TGTGCCAGCAGCCCCCCAGAAGGACAGAACACCGGGGAGCTGTTTTTT. V and J are TRBV7-9 and TRBJ2-2, with TRBD1 as a possible D gene (5 bases). The CDR3 length is 16 residues. V dropped 5 bases and J dropped 1 base, with 14 bases sitting between them. Germline-derived CDR1 and CDR2 are SEHNR and FQNEAQ (reference sequence).

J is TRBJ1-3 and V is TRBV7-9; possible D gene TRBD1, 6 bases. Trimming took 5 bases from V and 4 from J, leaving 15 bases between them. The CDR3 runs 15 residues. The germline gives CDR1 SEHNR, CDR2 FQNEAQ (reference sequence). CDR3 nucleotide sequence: TGTGCCAGCAGCCCCCCTAACAGGGAAGGAAACACCATATATTTT. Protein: CASSPPNREGNTIYF.

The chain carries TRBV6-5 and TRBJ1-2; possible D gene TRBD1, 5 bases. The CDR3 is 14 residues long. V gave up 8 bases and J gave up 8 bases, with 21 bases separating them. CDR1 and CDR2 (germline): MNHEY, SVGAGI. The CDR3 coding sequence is TGTGCCAGCTTGGGGGTCGGGACGGCGGGAGGCTACACCTTC. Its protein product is CASLGVGTAGGYTF.

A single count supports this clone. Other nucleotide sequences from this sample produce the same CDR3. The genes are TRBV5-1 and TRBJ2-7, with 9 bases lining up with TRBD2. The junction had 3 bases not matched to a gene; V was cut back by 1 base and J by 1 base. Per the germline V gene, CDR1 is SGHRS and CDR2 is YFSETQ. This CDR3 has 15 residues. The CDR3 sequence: CASSLRLAGSYEQYF. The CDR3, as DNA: TGCGCCAGCAGCTTGAGGCTAGCGGGGTCCTACGAGCAGTACTTC.

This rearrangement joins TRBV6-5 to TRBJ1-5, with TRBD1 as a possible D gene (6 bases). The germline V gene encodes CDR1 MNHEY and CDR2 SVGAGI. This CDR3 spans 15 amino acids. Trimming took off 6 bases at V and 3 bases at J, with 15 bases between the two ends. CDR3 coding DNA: TGTGCCAGCAGGACGGACAGAAACAACAATCAGCCCCAGCATTTT. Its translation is CASRTDRNNNQPQHF.

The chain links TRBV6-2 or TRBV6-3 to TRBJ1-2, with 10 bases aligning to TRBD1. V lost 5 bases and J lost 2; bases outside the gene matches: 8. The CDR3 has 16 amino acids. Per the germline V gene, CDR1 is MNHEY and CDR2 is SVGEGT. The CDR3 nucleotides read TGTGCCAGCAGTCTCCCGGGACAGGGGATGAACTATGGCTACACCTTC. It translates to CASSLPGQGMNYGYTF.

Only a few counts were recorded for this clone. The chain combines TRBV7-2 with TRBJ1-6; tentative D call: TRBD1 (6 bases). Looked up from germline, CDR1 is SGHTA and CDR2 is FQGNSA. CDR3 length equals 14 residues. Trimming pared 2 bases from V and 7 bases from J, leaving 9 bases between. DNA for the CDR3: TGTGCCAGCAGCTTACGGACAGACAATTCACCCCTCCACTTT. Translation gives CASSLRTDNSPLHF.

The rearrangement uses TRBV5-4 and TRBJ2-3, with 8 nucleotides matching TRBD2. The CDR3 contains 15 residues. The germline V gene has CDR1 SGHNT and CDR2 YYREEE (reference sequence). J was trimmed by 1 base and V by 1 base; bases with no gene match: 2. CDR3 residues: CASSLMRGGTDTQYF. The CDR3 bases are TGTGCCAGCAGCTTGATGCGGGGGGGCACAGATACGCAGTATTTT.

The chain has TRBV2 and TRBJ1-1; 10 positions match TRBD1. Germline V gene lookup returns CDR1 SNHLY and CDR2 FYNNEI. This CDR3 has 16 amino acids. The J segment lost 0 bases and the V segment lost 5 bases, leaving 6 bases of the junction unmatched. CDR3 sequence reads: CASSRDRGLMNTEAFF. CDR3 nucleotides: TGTGCCAGCAGTCGGGACAGGGGCCTCATGAACACTGAAGCTTTCTTT.

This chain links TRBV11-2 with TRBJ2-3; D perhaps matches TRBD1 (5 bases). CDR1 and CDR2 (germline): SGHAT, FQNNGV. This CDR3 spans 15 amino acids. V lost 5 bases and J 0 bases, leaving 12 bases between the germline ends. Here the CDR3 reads CASSQGVASTDTQYF. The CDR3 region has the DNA TGTGCCAGCAGCCAGGGCGTCGCAAGCACAGATACGCAGTATTTT.

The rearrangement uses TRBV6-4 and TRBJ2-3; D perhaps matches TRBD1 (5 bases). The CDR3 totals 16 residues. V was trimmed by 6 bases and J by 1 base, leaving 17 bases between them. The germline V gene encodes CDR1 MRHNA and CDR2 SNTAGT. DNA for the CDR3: TGTGCCAGCAGCGAAGAAGGGGCGGCGGGCACAGATACGCAGTATTTT. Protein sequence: CASSEEGAAGTDTQYF.

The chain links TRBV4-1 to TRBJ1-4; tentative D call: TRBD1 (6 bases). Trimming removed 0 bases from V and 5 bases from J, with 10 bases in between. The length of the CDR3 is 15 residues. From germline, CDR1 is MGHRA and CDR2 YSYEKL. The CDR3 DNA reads TGCGCCAGCAGCCAAGATTTAAGGGGGAATGAAAAACTGTTTTTT. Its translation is CASSQDLRGNEKLFF.

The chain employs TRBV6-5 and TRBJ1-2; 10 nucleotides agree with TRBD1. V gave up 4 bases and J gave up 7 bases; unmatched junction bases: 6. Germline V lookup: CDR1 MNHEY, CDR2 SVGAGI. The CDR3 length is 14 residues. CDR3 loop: CASSLTGGVGGYTF. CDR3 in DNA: TGTGCCAGCAGTTTGACAGGGGGCGTGGGTGGCTACACCTTC.

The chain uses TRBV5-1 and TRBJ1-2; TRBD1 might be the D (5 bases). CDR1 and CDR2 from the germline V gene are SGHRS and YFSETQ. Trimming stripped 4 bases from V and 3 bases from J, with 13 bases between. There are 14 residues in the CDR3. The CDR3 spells CASSPLGGDYGYTF. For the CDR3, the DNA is TGCGCCAGCAGCCCGTTGGGGGGGGACTATGGCTACACCTTC.

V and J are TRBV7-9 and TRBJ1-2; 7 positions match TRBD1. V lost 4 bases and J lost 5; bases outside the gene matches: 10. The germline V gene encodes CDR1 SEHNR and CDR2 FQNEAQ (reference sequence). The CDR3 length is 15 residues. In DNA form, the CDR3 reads TGTGCCAGCAGCTCCCAGGGGGGCGGAGGGTATGGCTACACCTTC. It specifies CASSSQGGGGYGYTF.

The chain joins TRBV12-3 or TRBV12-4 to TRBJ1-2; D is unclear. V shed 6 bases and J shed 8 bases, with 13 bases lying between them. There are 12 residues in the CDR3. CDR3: CASSPYPSGYTF. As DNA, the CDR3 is TGTGCCAGCAGCCCCTATCCCTCCGGCTACACCTTC.

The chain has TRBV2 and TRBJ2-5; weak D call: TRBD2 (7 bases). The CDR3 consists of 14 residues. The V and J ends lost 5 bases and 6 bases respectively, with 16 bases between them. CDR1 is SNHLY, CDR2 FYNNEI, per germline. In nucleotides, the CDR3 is TGTGCCAGCAGTCTACTCGCGGGGGCCAAGACCCAGTACTTC. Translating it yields CASSLLAGAKTQYF.

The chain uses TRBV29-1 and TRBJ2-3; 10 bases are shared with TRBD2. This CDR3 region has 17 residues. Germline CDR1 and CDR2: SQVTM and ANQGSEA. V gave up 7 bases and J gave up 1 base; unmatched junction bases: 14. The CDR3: CSAVGFTGTSGTDTQYF. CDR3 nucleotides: TGCAGCGCCGTGGGGTTCACCGGGACTAGCGGCACAGATACGCAGTATTTT.

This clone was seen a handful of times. The CDR3 DNA reads TGTGCCAGCAGCCCTCGGACAGGTCTCTACGAGCAGTACTTC. This gives the protein CASSPRTGLYEQYF. The chain joins TRBV14 to TRBJ2-7; TRBD1 matches at 7 bases. From germline, CDR1 is SGHDN and CDR2 FVKESK. After removal of 4 bases from V and 3 bases from J, the junction contained 6 bases not matched to a gene. The CDR3 consists of 14 residues.

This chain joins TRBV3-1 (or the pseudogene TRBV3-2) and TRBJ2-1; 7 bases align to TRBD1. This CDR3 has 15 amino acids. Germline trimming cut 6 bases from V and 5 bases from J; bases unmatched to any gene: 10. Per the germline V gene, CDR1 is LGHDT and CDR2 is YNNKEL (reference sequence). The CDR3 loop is CASSPRGDRDNEQFF. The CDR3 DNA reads TGTGCCAGCAGTCCCAGGGGAGACAGGGACAATGAGCAGTTCTTC.

As DNA, the CDR3 is TGTGCCACCTGGGACAGGGCCTCCTACAATGAGCAGTTCTTC. Translating it yields CATWDRASYNEQFF. J is TRBJ2-1 and V is TRBV27; 9 bases agree with TRBD1. This CDR3 spans 14 amino acids. The V gene end was trimmed by 10 bases and the J gene end by 0 bases; junction bases not matched to a gene: 4. Germline CDR1 is MNHEY and CDR2 is SMNVEV (reference sequence).

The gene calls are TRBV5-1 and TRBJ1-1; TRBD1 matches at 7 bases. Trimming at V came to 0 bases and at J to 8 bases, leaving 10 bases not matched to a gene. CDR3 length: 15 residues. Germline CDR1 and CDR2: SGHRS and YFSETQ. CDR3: CASSLAGNTGEEAFF. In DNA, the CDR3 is TGCGCCAGCAGCTTGGCGGGTAATACAGGGGAAGAAGCTTTCTTT.

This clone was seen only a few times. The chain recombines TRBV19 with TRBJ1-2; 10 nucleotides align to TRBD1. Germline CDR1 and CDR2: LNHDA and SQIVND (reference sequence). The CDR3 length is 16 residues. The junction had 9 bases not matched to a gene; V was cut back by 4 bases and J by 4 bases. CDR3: CASSKTPGQGTYGYTF. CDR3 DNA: TGTGCCAGTAGTAAGACCCCGGGACAGGGGACCTATGGCTACACCTTC.

The CDR3 is CASSQAAGQNYEQYF. The DNA of the CDR3 is TGCGCCAGCAGCCAAGCGGCTGGGCAGAACTACGAGCAGTACTTC. The V call is TRBV4-1, the J call TRBJ2-7, with D unresolved. Germline V gene data show CDR1 as MGHRA and CDR2 as YSYEKL. This CDR3 region has 15 residues. Trimming left V 1 base short and J 3 bases short, with 13 bases between.

The CDR3 loop reads CASKREGNTEAFF. In nucleotides, the CDR3 is TGCGCCAGCAAGAGGGAGGGGAACACTGAAGCTTTCTTT. V gene TRBV5-1 combines with J gene TRBJ1-1; D gene uncertain. This CDR3 region has 13 residues. Between the trimmed V and J ends, which lost 6 bases and 1 base, there was a span of 10 bases. CDR1 and CDR2 (germline): SGHRS, YFSETQ.

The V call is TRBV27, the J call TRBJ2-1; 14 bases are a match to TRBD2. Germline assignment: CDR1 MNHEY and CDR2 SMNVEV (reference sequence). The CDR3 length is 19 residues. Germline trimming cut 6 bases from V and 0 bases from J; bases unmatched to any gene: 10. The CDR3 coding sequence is TGTGCCAGCAGCCGAACCAGACTAGCGGGGGGGAACTCCTACAATGAGCAGTTCTTC. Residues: CASSRTRLAGGNSYNEQFF.

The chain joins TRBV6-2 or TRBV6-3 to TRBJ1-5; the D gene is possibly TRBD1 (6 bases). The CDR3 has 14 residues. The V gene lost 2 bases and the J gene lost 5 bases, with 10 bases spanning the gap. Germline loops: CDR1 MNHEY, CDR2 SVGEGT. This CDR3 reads CASSYTGSYQPQHF. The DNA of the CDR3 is TGTGCCAGCAGTTACACAGGGTCCTATCAGCCCCAGCATTTT.

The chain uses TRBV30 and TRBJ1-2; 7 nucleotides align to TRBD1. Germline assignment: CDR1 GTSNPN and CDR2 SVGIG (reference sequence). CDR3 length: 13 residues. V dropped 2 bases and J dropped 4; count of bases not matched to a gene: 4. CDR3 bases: TGTGCCTGGAGTAAAGGGACAGTCTATGGCTACACCTTC. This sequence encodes CAWSKGTVYGYTF.

In nucleotides, the CDR3 is TGTGCCAGCAGCCCTCGGACAGGGAACACTGAAGCTTTCTTT. Translated: CASSPRTGNTEAFF. The rearrangement links TRBV6-7 to TRBJ1-1; 7 bases map to TRBD1. TRBV6-7 is assigned to the ORF class and has an uncertain function. Trimming took 6 bases from V and 1 from J; bases not matched to a gene: 5. There are 14 residues in the CDR3.

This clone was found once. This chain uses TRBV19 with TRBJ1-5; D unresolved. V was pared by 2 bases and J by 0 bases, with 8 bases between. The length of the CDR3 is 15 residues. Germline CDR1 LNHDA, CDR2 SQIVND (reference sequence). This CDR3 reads CASSILGDSNQPQHF. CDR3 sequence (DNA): TGTGCCAGTAGTATATTAGGAGATAGCAATCAGCCCCAGCATTTT.

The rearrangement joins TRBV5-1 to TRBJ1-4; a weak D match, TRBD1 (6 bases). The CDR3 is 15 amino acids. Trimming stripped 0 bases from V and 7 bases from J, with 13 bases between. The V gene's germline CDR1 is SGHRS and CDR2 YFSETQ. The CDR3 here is CASSLAGEWGEKLFF. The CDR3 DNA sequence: TGCGCCAGCAGCTTGGCAGGGGAGTGGGGTGAAAAACTGTTTTTT.